The sequence of this T cell receptor beta chain was determined in a study of blood T cell repertoires in COVID-19. Study-wide background: Sample material is recorded as cDNA or gDNA derived from T cells, B-cell-depleted T cells, or PBMCs.

Here immunoSEQ multiplex PCR was the method, and the copy in TCRdb shows in-frame clones only, minus some. The table records hundreds of thousands of clones, 80% of them present only once. Participant age was roughly 18 to 100 years, and participants resided in 25 or so US areas. The V gene end was trimmed by 5 bases and the J gene end by 4 bases; junction bases not matched to a gene: 15. The CDR3 has 16 amino acids. Germline V gene lookup returns CDR1 SQVTM and CDR2 ANQGSEA. The sequenced sample was PBMCs or T cells enriched from blood (not recorded which). The sequence derives from a man aged 25-45 years with acute COVID-19. This rearrangement joins TRBV29-1 to TRBJ2-5; 8 nucleotides match TRBD1. CDR3 loop: CSVCLVETGVGETQYF. The CDR3 DNA sequence: TGCAGCGTTTGTTTAGTAGAGACAGGGGTAGGAGAGACCCAGTACTTC.